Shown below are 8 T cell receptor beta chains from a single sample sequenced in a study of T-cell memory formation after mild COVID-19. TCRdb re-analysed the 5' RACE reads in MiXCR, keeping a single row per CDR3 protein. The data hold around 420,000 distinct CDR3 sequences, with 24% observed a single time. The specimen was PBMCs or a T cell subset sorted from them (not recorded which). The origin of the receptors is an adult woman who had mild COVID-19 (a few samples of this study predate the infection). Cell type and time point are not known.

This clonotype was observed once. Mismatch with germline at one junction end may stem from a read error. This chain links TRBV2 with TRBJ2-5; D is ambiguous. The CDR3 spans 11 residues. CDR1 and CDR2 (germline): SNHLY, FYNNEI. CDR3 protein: CASRESETQYF. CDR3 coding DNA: TGTGCCAGCCGTGAGAGTGAGACCCAGTACTTC.

In nucleotides, the CDR3 is TGTGCCACCAGCAGAGAGAGGGCTTACTCCCAGAATCAGCCCCAGCATTTT. Residues: CATSRERAYSQNQPQHF. V usage is TRBV15 and J usage is TRBJ1-5; no clear D gene. This CDR3 has 17 amino acids. CDR1 is LNHNV, CDR2 YYDKDF, per germline (reference sequence). Trimming pared 0 bases from V and 4 bases from J, leaving 16 bases between.

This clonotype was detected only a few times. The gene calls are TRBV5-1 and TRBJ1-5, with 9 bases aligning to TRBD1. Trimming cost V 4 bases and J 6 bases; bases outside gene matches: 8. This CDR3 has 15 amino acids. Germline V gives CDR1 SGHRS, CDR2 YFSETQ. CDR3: CASSPGQGASQPQHF. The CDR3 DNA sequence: TGCGCCAGCAGCCCGGGACAGGGCGCAAGTCAGCCCCAGCATTTT. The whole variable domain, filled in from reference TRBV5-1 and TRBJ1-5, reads KAGVTQTPRYLIKTRGQQVTLSCSPISGHRSVSWYQQTPGQGLQFLFEYFSETQRNKGNFPGRFSGRQFSNSRSEMNVSTLELGDSALYLCASSPGQGASQPQHFGDGTRLSIL.

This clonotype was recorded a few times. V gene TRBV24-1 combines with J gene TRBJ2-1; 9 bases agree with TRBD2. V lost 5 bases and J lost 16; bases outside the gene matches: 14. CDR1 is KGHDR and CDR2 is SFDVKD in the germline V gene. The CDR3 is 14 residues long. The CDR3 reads CATSGAGDGTSYFF. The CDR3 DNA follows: TGTGCCACCAGTGGGGCTGGGGACGGGACTAGCTATTTCTTC.

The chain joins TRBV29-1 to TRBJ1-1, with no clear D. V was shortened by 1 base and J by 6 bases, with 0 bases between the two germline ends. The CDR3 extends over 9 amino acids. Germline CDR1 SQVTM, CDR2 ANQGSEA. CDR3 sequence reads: CSVEAEAFF. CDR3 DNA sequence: TGCAGCGTTGAAGCTGAAGCTTTCTTT.

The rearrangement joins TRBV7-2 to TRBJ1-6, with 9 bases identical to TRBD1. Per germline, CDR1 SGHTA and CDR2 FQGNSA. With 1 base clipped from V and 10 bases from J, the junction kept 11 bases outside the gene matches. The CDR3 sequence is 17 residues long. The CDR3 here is CASSLGWGGTGYSPLHF. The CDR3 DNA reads TGTGCCAGCAGCTTAGGGTGGGGAGGGACAGGGTACTCACCCCTCCACTTT.

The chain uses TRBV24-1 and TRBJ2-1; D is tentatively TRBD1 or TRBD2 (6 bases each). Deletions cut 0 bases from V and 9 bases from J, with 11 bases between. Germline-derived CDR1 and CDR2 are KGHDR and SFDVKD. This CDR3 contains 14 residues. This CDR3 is CATSDLQQGGEQFF. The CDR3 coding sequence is TGTGCCACCAGTGATTTGCAACAGGGAGGTGAGCAGTTCTTC.

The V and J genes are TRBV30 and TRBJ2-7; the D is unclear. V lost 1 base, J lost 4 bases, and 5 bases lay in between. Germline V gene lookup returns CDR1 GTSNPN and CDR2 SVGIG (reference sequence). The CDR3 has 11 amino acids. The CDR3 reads CAWSAEYEQYF. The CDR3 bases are TGTGCCTGGAGTGCCGAATACGAGCAGTACTTC.